This TCR beta chain was profiled in a study of OX40 agonist ivuxolimab in advanced cancers. About the study: Ivuxolimab, an antibody acting as an agonist of OX40 (CD134), was used to treat patients.

Deletions cut 1 base from V and 4 bases from J, with 10 bases between. The CDR3 spans 14 residues. Germline CDR1 is MNHEY and CDR2 is SMNVEV (reference sequence). Libraries were prepared by immunoSEQ multiplex PCR; TCRdb keeps only in-frame clonotypes and omits some of them. The sample consists of about 90,000 clones, over 80% of them appearing once. Specimen: CD4+ or CD8+ T cells sorted from blood, collected in a trial of the OX40 agonist ivuxolimab. This sequence was found in an adult with an advanced solid tumor such as melanoma, head and neck, liver or kidney cancer. J is TRBJ1-1 and V is TRBV27; D is ambiguous. CDR3 coding DNA: TGTGCCAGCAGTTTATTCTCTGTGGGCACTGAAGCTTTCTTT. Translation gives CASSLFSVGTEAFF.